Below, 17 T cell receptor beta chains from the same sample are listed, as sequenced in a study of blood T cell repertoires in COVID-19. This table comes from immunoSEQ multiplex PCR, and its TCRdb copy is limited to in-frame clones, with some not included. The sample includes about 330,000 clones, just over 85% seen only once; the top ten take roughly 10%. Sequencing input: PBMCs or T cells enriched from blood (not recorded which). The receptor source for this set is a woman aged 18-29 years who had recovered from COVID-19.

The chain joins TRBV30 to TRBJ2-1; 13 positions agree with TRBD2. The CDR3 runs to 16 residues. V trimming: 2 bases; J trimming: 0 bases; junction bases outside the gene matches: 1. From germline, CDR1 is GTSNPN and CDR2 SVGIG (reference sequence). DNA for the CDR3: TGTGCCTGGAGTCGACTAGCGGGAGGCTCCTACAATGAGCAGTTCTTC. As protein: CAWSRLAGGSYNEQFF.

The gene calls are TRBV27 and TRBJ1-2; the D gene is possibly TRBD1 (6 bases). The CDR3 has 14 amino acids. V lost 5 bases and J lost 4, with 14 bases in between. CDR1 is MNHEY and CDR2 is SMNVEV in the germline V gene (reference sequence). CDR3 DNA sequence: TGTGCCAGCAGTAGACAAGCAGGGGTCTATGGCTACACCTTC. It translates to CASSRQAGVYGYTF.

This clone has a single count. The rearrangement links TRBV18 to TRBJ2-2; 7 bases agree with TRBD1. Trimming cost V 5 bases and J 3 bases; bases outside gene matches: 6. The CDR3 runs to 15 residues. The germline V gene has CDR1 KGHSH and CDR2 LQKENI. The CDR3 loop is CASSSSTGDTGELFF. The CDR3, as DNA: TGTGCCAGCTCATCTTCAACAGGGGACACCGGGGAGCTGTTTTTT.

The chain is built from TRBV18 and TRBJ1-5; weak D call: TRBD1 (6 bases). CDR1 and CDR2 from the germline V gene are KGHSH and LQKENI. With 2 bases removed from V and 6 bases from J, the gap between germline ends came to 17 bases. CDR3 length: 16 amino acids. The CDR3: CASSPGAGAMVQPQHF. In nucleotides, the CDR3 is TGTGCCAGCTCACCAGGGGCAGGGGCCATGGTTCAGCCCCAGCATTTT.

The rearrangement links TRBV6-1 to TRBJ2-3; D may be TRBD2 (6 bases). The CDR3 runs to 18 residues. V was pared by 0 bases and J by 0 bases, with 16 bases between. Per the germline V gene, CDR1 is MNHNS and CDR2 is SASEGT. The CDR3 region is CASSEAGLAYTSTDTQYF. DNA of the CDR3: TGTGCCAGCAGTGAAGCGGGGCTAGCGTATACTAGCACAGATACGCAGTATTTT.

V and J are TRBV7-3 and TRBJ2-3; the D is unclear. The CDR3 totals 14 residues. Germline lookup yields CDR1 SGHTA and CDR2 FQGTGA. V lost 2 bases and J lost 4, with 10 bases in between. The CDR3 coding sequence is TGTGCCAGCAGCTTAGATAGAGCCGCAGATACGCAGTATTTT. It yields the protein CASSLDRAADTQYF.

The rearrangement links TRBV2 to TRBJ2-7; D gene ambiguous. The CDR3 has 15 residues. The germline V gene encodes CDR1 SNHLY and CDR2 FYNNEI. V was clipped by 5 bases and J by 0 bases, with 14 bases between them. In nucleotides, the CDR3 is TGTGCCAGCAGTCCGACTCCGAACCTCTCCTACGAGCAGTACTTC. Translated, it gives CASSPTPNLSYEQYF.

Worth noting for this clone: The junction and the germline gene differ at one end; a read error may be behind it. This sequence joins TRBV28 and TRBJ2-1; 15 nucleotides line up with TRBD2. From germline, CDR1 is MDHEN and CDR2 SYDVKM. There are 17 residues in the CDR3. In nucleotides, the CDR3 is TGTGCCAGCAGTCTATGGGGACTAGCGGGAGGCTTCGATGAGCAGTTCTTC. Translated: CASSLWGLAGGFDEQFF.

V gene TRBV6-5 combines with J gene TRBJ2-1; tentative D call: TRBD2 (6 bases). The CDR3 is made up of 15 amino acids. Deletions cut 6 bases from V and 6 bases from J, with 18 bases between. CDR1 and CDR2 from the germline V gene are MNHEY and SVGAGI. The CDR3 loop reads CASSRILAGGNEQFF. The CDR3 nucleotides read TGTGCCAGCAGCCGGATACTAGCTGGGGGCAATGAGCAGTTCTTC.

The V gene is TRBV28, the J gene TRBJ2-4, with D tentatively TRBD1 (6 bases). V was clipped by 2 bases and J by 5 bases, with 13 bases between them. The germline V gene has CDR1 MDHEN and CDR2 SYDVKM. The CDR3 length is 15 residues. CDR3 bases: TGTGCCAGCAGTTTAGGTCGACAGGCACAAAACATTCAGTACTTC. Translated: CASSLGRQAQNIQYF.

The chain employs TRBV30 and TRBJ1-5, with D perhaps TRBD1 (6 bases). V was cut by 0 bases and J by 6 bases, with 21 bases left in between. The germline gives CDR1 GTSNPN, CDR2 SVGIG (reference sequence). CDR3 length: 17 residues. The chain's CDR3 is CAWSVSITSGASQPQHF. CDR3 nucleotides: TGTGCCTGGAGTGTAAGCATAACGTCAGGGGCGAGTCAGCCCCAGCATTTT.

This clone was counted a single time. Other DNA sequences in the sample encode the same CDR3. V and J are TRBV19 and TRBJ1-2, with D perhaps TRBD1 (6 bases). CDR3 length: 13 amino acids. Trimming removed 4 bases at V and 3 bases at J, with 9 bases between. The germline CDR1 and CDR2 sequences are LNHDA and SQIVND (reference sequence). CDR3 coding DNA: TGTGCCAGTAGTACGGACAGATACTATGGCTACACCTTC. It encodes CASSTDRYYGYTF.

The genes are TRBV29-1 and TRBJ2-3, with a tentative D call TRBD2 (5 bases). V shed 4 bases and J shed 0 bases, with 11 bases lying between them. This CDR3 is 14 amino acids long. Germline V gene lookup returns CDR1 SQVTM and CDR2 ANQGSEA. The CDR3, as DNA: TGCAGCGTTGTCCGGGGAATCAGCACAGATACGCAGTATTTT. Its protein product is CSVVRGISTDTQYF.

The chain couples TRBV2 to TRBJ2-2; maybe TRBD2 (6 bases). Trimming left V 8 bases short and J 7 bases short, with 8 bases between. Germline V CDR1 and CDR2: SNHLY, FYNNEI. CDR3 length: 11 amino acids. Written as DNA, the CDR3 is TGTGCCAGCCGGGGGTTCGGGGAGCTGTTTTTT. Its translation is CASRGFGELFF.

On this clone: This specimen includes other DNA sequences encoding the same CDR3. The CDR3: CASSQGGRGGEQFF. CDR3 bases: TGTGCCAGCAGCCAAGGAGGTCGAGGAGGTGAGCAGTTCTTC. The V gene is TRBV3-1 (or the pseudogene TRBV3-2), the J gene TRBJ2-1; tentatively, D is TRBD2 (5 bases). This CDR3 has 14 residues. CDR1 is LGHDT and CDR2 is YNNKEL in the germline V gene (reference sequence). V shed 1 base and J shed 9 bases, with 13 bases lying between them.

This clone was seen just once. This rearrangement joins TRBV6-1 to TRBJ1-2; 8 bases are shared with TRBD1. The CDR3 has 13 residues. Germline V gene lookup returns CDR1 MNHNS and CDR2 SASEGT. Trimming took 3 bases from V and 8 from J; bases not matched to a gene: 5. CDR3: CASSESTGVGYTF. For the CDR3, the DNA is TGTGCCAGCAGTGAGTCGACAGGGGTCGGCTACACCTTC.

This rearrangement joins TRBV12-5 to TRBJ2-3; TRBD2 agrees at 10 bases. Germline CDR1 reads LGHNT; CDR2 reads FRNRAP. The CDR3 sequence is 18 residues long. Germline trimming cut 7 bases from V and 1 base from J; bases unmatched to any gene: 14. CDR3 sequence reads: CASALSGLADAGTDTQYF. The CDR3 DNA follows: TGTGCTAGTGCCTTGTCAGGACTAGCGGACGCCGGCACAGATACGCAGTATTTT.